What follows are 12 T cell receptor beta chains derived from one specimen sequenced in a study of shared clonotypes between healthy human individuals. Clones were sequenced by immunoSEQ multiplex PCR, and TCRdb holds only the in-frame ones, with some missing. The table lists 2 million to 2.5 million clones, 90% to 96% of them singletons. The sample comprised naive CD4+ T cells sorted from blood. This sample's subset: CD45RA+ positively selected. The receptors derive from a man aged 18 to 29 in good health.

The genes are TRBV12-5 and TRBJ2-3; 7 nucleotides align to TRBD2. The J segment lost 2 bases and the V segment lost 0 bases, leaving 5 bases of the junction unmatched. Germline CDR1 reads LGHNT; CDR2 reads FRNRAP. The CDR3 consists of 16 residues. The CDR3 loop is CASGLVTGGDTDTQYF. The DNA for the CDR3 is TGTGCTAGTGGTTTGGTAACGGGAGGTGACACAGATACGCAGTATTTT.

The J gene is TRBJ1-2, the V gene TRBV5-1, with 7 bases fitting TRBD1. The germline gives CDR1 SGHRS, CDR2 YFSETQ. The CDR3 covers 15 residues. V lost 2 bases, J lost 2 bases, and 6 bases stayed unmatched. CDR3 sequence (DNA): TGCGCCAGCAGCTTTTCCGGGACAGTAAACTATGGCTACACCTTC. It codes for CASSFSGTVNYGYTF.

The J gene is TRBJ2-7, the V gene TRBV10-3; D gene unclear. With 2 bases removed from V and 3 bases from J, the gap between germline ends came to 14 bases. This CDR3 is built from 15 residues. Germline V gives CDR1 ENHRY, CDR2 SYGVKD. The CDR3 spells CAISEIPAQSYEQYF. DNA for the CDR3: TGTGCCATCAGTGAGATTCCAGCCCAGAGCTACGAGCAGTACTTC.

V is TRBV28 and J is TRBJ2-7, with 11 bases aligning to TRBD1. The CDR3 covers 16 residues. V gave up 6 bases and J gave up 11 bases; unmatched junction bases: 18. Per the germline V gene, CDR1 is MDHEN and CDR2 is SYDVKM. The CDR3 nucleotides read TGTGCCAGCAGCTCCGCCCCGGGACAGGGGGGGGAAGGGGAGTACTTC. Its translation: CASSSAPGQGGEGEYF.

The chain carries TRBV11-3 and TRBJ1-1, with D uncertain. Trimming removed 5 bases at V and 1 base at J, with 8 bases between. Germline CDR1 reads SGHNT; CDR2 reads YENEEA. The CDR3 has 13 residues. Written as DNA, the CDR3 is TGTGCCAGCAGCCGGGAGGCGAACACTGAAGCTTTCTTT. Its translation: CASSREANTEAFF.

This chain connects TRBV7-9 to TRBJ1-1; tentative D call: TRBD1 (6 bases). Trimming took off 1 base at V and 7 bases at J, with 10 bases between the two ends. Germline V gene sequence: CDR1 SEHNR, CDR2 FQNEAQ (reference sequence). This CDR3 comprises 13 residues. CDR3 loop: CASSLGGGVEAFF. CDR3 in DNA: TGTGCCAGCAGCTTAGGAGGGGGGGTTGAAGCTTTCTTT. Looking up the rest from reference TRBV7-9 and TRBJ1-1 gives the full variable domain: DTGVSQNPRHKITKRGQNVTFRCDPISEHNRLYWYRQTLGQGPEFLTYFQNEAQLEKSRLLSDRFSAERPKGSFSTLEIQRTEQGDSAMYLCASSLGGGVEAFFGQGTRLTVV.

The rearrangement uses TRBV6-5 and TRBJ1-1; D is unresolved. The V and J ends lost 0 bases and 1 base respectively, with 12 bases between them. The CDR3 spans 16 residues. CDR1 and CDR2 from the germline V gene are MNHEY and SVGAGI. The CDR3 reads CASSYSSNTPNTEAFF. CDR3 DNA: TGTGCCAGCAGTTACTCGAGTAATACGCCGAACACTGAAGCTTTCTTT.

This rearrangement joins TRBV6-7 to TRBJ2-2, with D possibly matching TRBD2 (5 bases). TRBV6-7 is recorded as an ORF, its role being uncertain. V was pared by 2 bases and J by 1 base, with 11 bases between. This CDR3 comprises 16 residues. CDR3 in amino acids: CASSYIAGVNTGELFF. As DNA, the CDR3 is TGTGCCAGCAGTTACATCGCGGGCGTGAACACCGGGGAGCTGTTTTTT.

The V and J genes are TRBV9 and TRBJ2-7; 9 bases match TRBD1. Germline assignment: CDR1 SGDLS and CDR2 YYNGEE. After removal of 4 bases from V and 6 bases from J, the junction contained 11 bases not matched to a gene. The length of the CDR3 is 15 residues. The CDR3 DNA reads as TGTGCCAGCAGCCCAAATCTGGGACAGGGTCGCGAGCAGTACTTC. Its translation: CASSPNLGQGREQYF.

A single count supports this clone. V and J are TRBV6-5 and TRBJ2-7, with TRBD2 as a possible D gene (6 bases). The CDR3 spans 15 residues. CDR1 MNHEY and CDR2 SVGAGI come from the germline V gene. V shed 0 bases and J shed 7 bases, with 16 bases lying between them. This chain's CDR3 is CASSYSRDLPGEQYF. CDR3 bases: TGTGCCAGCAGTTACTCGCGGGACCTCCCGGGGGAGCAGTACTTC.

The gene calls are TRBV5-3 and TRBJ2-3; D gene ambiguous. TRBV5-3 is noted as an ORF with a role that remains uncertain. There are 12 residues in the CDR3. V dropped 4 bases and J dropped 6 bases, with 9 bases sitting between them. In DNA, the CDR3 is TGTGCCAGAAGCCCAAAGGACGATACGCAGTATTTT. This gives the protein CARSPKDDTQYF.

V gene TRBV7-9 combines with J gene TRBJ2-1, with D hard to call. Trimming took 5 bases from V and 4 from J, leaving 12 bases between them. From germline, CDR1 is SEHNR and CDR2 FQNEAQ (reference sequence). This CDR3 is 14 amino acids long. The CDR3 reads CASSPPPGYNEQFF. CDR3 sequence (DNA): TGTGCCAGCAGCCCGCCGCCCGGGTACAATGAGCAGTTCTTC.